The clone carrying this T cell receptor (beta chain) came up once. Repertoires were generated with immunoSEQ multiplex PCR, while TCRdb's copy carries only in-frame clones and drops some. The table has hundreds of thousands of clones, roughly nine tenths seen once; the top ten hold under 3%. The data were obtained in a study of blood T cell repertoires in COVID-19. At the level of the study: The cDNA or gDNA used as material had been derived from T cells, B-cell-depleted T cells, or PBMCs.

Trimming stripped 4 bases from V and 6 bases from J, with 16 bases between. Germline values: CDR1 SNHLY, CDR2 FYNNEI. The CDR3 runs 14 residues. This receptor was identified in a woman younger than 35 who had recovered from COVID-19. Material: PBMCs or T cells enriched from blood (not recorded which). The chain is built from TRBV2 and TRBJ2-7; maybe TRBD1 (6 bases). DNA of the CDR3: TGTGCCAGCAGTGGTGTCAGGGGCTTGGGCGAGCAGTACTTC. Its protein product is CASSGVRGLGEQYF. Supplemented by reference TRBV2 and TRBJ2-7, the full variable domain reads EPEVTQTPSHQVTQMGQEVILRCVPISNHLYFYWYRQILGQKVEFLVSFYNNEISEKSEIFDDQFSVERPDGSNFTLKIRSTKLEDSAMYFCASSGVRGLGEQYFGPGTRLTVT.